These T cell receptor beta chains were read from a single sample in a study of CD8+CD57+ T cells in acquired aplastic anemia. TCRdb processed the reads anew with MiXCR; each CDR3 protein has one entry. The sample lists hundreds of thousands of distinct CDR3 sequences, roughly 59% seen once, with 1.3% in the top ten. Material: sorted CD4+, CD8+, or CD8+CD57+ T cells (not recorded which) from PBMCs. These receptors all stem from a human donor with aplastic anemia. CDR3s include the opening cysteine and the closing phenylalanine or tryptophan. The order of the fields is V gene, D gene, clone size, J gene, CDR3 protein, CDR3 DNA. The D gene is left open where the match is weak. The size field is filled for only some rows; it gives once, few, many or a size class.

>TRBV9|.|.|TRBJ2-7
CASSPRSYIGGQYF
TGTGCCAGCAGCCCTCGATCCTATATTGGTGGGCAGTACTTC
>TRBV12-3/TRBV12-4|TRBD1|many|TRBJ1-4
CASTMGQGREKLFF
TGTGCCAGCACCATGGGACAGGGGAGAGAAAAACTGTTTTTT
>TRBV19|.|.|TRBJ1-2
CASTKDWGAGYTF
TGTGCCAGTACCAAGGACTGGGGGGCAGGCTACACCTTC
>TRBV10-3|TRBD1|few|TRBJ1-1
CAISDRGRPTEAFF
TGTGCCATCAGTGACAGGGGGCGACCCACTGAAGCTTTCTTT
>TRBV2|TRBD2|.|TRBJ2-7
CASSHPPTLAGATNYEQYF
TGTGCCAGCAGCCATCCCCCGACACTAGCGGGGGCCACCAATTACGAGCAGTACTTC
>TRBV15|.|.|TRBJ1-1
CATSHQTAEAFF
TGTGCCACCAGCCACCAGACAGCCGAAGCTTTCTTT
>TRBV5-5|.|.|TRBJ2-2
CASSSRQTNTGELFF
TGTGCCAGCAGCTCTCGACAGACGAACACCGGGGAGCTGTTTTTT
>TRBV7-8|TRBD1|.|TRBJ2-5
CASRGDSYF
TGTGCCAGCAGGGGGGACAGCTACTTC
>TRBV20-1|.|.|TRBJ1-2
CSAATDGYTF
TGCAGTGCCGCAACTGATGGCTACACCTTC
>TRBV2|TRBD1|few|TRBJ1-3
CASLNRGVGGNTIYF
TGTGCCAGCCTCAACAGGGGCGTGGGGGGAAACACCATATATTTT
>TRBV20-1|.|.|TRBJ1-6
CSAREAGKVTNSPLHF
TGCAGTGCTAGAGAGGCGGGGAAGGTGACTAATTCACCCCTCCACTTT
>TRBV3-1|TRBD1|many|TRBJ1-4
CASSYRDSGFRLFF
TGTGCCAGCAGCTACCGGGACAGCGGATTCAGACTGTTTTTT
>TRBV3-1|.|.|TRBJ1-5
CASSLGIGKKPQHF
TGTGCCAGCAGTCTGGGAATTGGGAAAAAACCCCAGCATTTT
>TRBV20-1|.|many|TRBJ2-1
CSARITGNIVGEQFF
TGCAGTGCTAGAATCACAGGGAATATTGTTGGTGAGCAGTTCTTC
>TRBV3-1|TRBD2|many|TRBJ2-1
CASSQRSGGAFDEQFF
TGTGCCAGCAGCCAACGGAGCGGGGGGGCTTTCGATGAGCAGTTCTTC
>TRBV7-9|TRBD2|few|TRBJ2-3
CASRIGEGSDTQYF
TGTGCCAGCAGGATTGGGGAGGGCTCAGATACGCAGTATTTT
>TRBV25-1|TRBD2|.|TRBJ2-3
CASIAGTSGPDTQYF
TGTGCCAGCATCGCCGGGACTAGCGGGCCAGATACGCAGTATTTT
>TRBV20-1|.|few|TRBJ2-5
CSARATEETQYF
TGCAGTGCTAGGGCCACAGAAGAGACCCAGTACTTC
>TRBV5-6|TRBD1|many|TRBJ1-1
CASSSLDREIGEAFF
TGTGCCAGCAGCTCGTTGGACAGGGAGATAGGTGAAGCTTTCTTT
>TRBV19|.|.|TRBJ2-1
CASVARGPSYNEQFF
TGTGCCAGTGTTGCTCGCGGGCCCTCCTACAATGAGCAGTTCTTC
>TRBV2|TRBD2|.|TRBJ2-2
CASSEVGGGPGELFF
TGTGCCAGCAGTGAAGTTGGCGGGGGGCCCGGGGAGCTGTTTTTT
>TRBV4-2|.|.|TRBJ2-1
CASSQGGGRYNEQFF
TGTGCCAGCAGCCAAGGTGGGGGTAGGTACAATGAGCAGTTCTTC
>TRBV19|.|.|TRBJ1-1
CASSTRGPGGNTEAFF
TGTGCCAGTAGCACTAGGGGCCCTGGGGGTAACACTGAAGCTTTCTTT
>TRBV18|TRBD1|.|TRBJ2-5
CASSPRRQGNPQYF
TGTGCCAGCTCACCTAGGAGACAGGGGAATCCCCAGTACTTC
>TRBV28|.|many|TRBJ1-1
CAILSGLNTEAFF
TGTGCAATCCTCTCGGGTTTGAACACTGAAGCTTTCTTT
>TRBV19|.|.|TRBJ1-5
CASSIWEYNQPQHF
TGTGCCAGTAGTATTTGGGAATACAATCAGCCCCAGCATTTT
>TRBV7-2|.|.|TRBJ1-2
CASTPSKVLHGYTF
TGTGCCAGCACCCCAAGTAAGGTATTACATGGCTACACCTTC
>TRBV6-5|TRBD2|many|TRBJ2-5
CASSYSLLAGGPQTQYF
TGTGCCAGCAGTTACTCCCTCCTGGCGGGGGGGCCGCAGACCCAGTACTTC
>TRBV12-3/TRBV12-4|TRBD2|many|TRBJ2-1
CASSSTSGISSSYNEQFF
TGTGCCAGCAGTTCGACTAGCGGAATATCAAGCTCCTACAATGAGCAGTTCTTC
>TRBV19|TRBD1|.|TRBJ1-1
CASSAAGQGDTEAFF
TGTGCCAGTAGCGCCGCCGGACAGGGCGACACTGAAGCTTTCTTT
>TRBV20-1|TRBD2|.|TRBJ2-3
CSARPTSGLSTDTQYF
TGCAGTGCTAGACCGACTAGCGGTCTTAGCACAGATACGCAGTACTTT
>TRBV7-9|.|.|TRBJ2-7
CASSKVSRDYEQYF
TGTGCCAGCAGCAAGGTATCGCGGGACTACGAGCAGTACTTC
>TRBV5-1|.|.|TRBJ2-1
CAGSLAGTLATDTQFF
TGCGCCGGCAGCTTGGCCGGCACGTTAGCCACGGATACGCAGTTCTTC
>TRBV20-1|.|many|TRBJ2-5
CSARNAQETQYF
TGCAGTGCAAGAAATGCCCAAGAGACCCAGTACTTC
>TRBV5-1|.|once|TRBJ2-3
CASMRGGSTDTQYF
TGCGCCAGCATGCGAGGGGGGAGCACAGATACGCAGTATTTT
>TRBV5-1|TRBD1|.|TRBJ2-5
CASNNGGTGIQETQYF
TGCGCCAGCAACAATGGCGGGACAGGGATACAAGAGACCCAGTACTTC
>TRBV9|.|.|TRBJ2-3
CASSVEPGATDTQCF
TGTGCCAGCAGCGTAGAGCCAGGGGCCACAGATACGCAGTGTTTT
>TRBV7-3|TRBD1|.|TRBJ2-1
CASSLGTPGQGMQFF
TGTGCCAGCAGCTTAGGGACACCGGGACAGGGGATGCAGTTCTTC
>TRBV12-3/TRBV12-4|.|many|TRBJ2-1
CASSLISYEQFF
TGTGCCAGCAGTTTAATTAGTTACGAGCAGTTCTTC
>TRBV18|.|many|TRBJ2-1
CASSPTSSENEQFF
TGTGCCAGCTCACCGACGTCTAGCGAGAATGAGCAGTTCTTC
>TRBV2|.|.|TRBJ1-5
CASSPMTEQETQHF
TGTGCCAGCAGCCCCATGACAGAACAAGAGACCCAGCATTTT
>TRBV7-9|.|.|TRBJ1-2
CASSVTRDYGYTF
TGTGCCAGCAGCGTAACCCGGGACTATGGCTACACCTTC
>TRBV29-1|.|.|TRBJ2-5
CSVEGPPTHLLQETQYF
TGCAGCGTTGAAGGGCCTCCCACCCATTTGCTACAAGAGACCCAGTACTTC
>TRBV20-1|.|few|TRBJ1-6
CSARETTLHF
TGCAGTGCTAGGGAGACCACCCTCCACTTT
>TRBV20-1|TRBD2|.|TRBJ2-1
CSANRGRAPNEQFF
TGCAGTGCTAATCGCGGGAGGGCCCCCAATGAGCAGTTCTTC
>TRBV3-1|TRBD2|many|TRBJ2-5
CASSQAGLVGTQYF
TGTGCCAGCAGCCAAGCCGGACTAGTAGGCACCCAGTACTTC
>TRBV24-1|.|few|TRBJ2-7
CATSRGRGDYEQYF
TGTGCCACCAGTCGGGGCAGGGGTGACTACGAGCAGTACTTC
>TRBV9|TRBD2|.|TRBJ2-3
CASSVALAGGLDTQYF
TGTGCCAGCAGCGTAGCGCTAGCGGGAGGATTAGATACGCAGTATTTT
>TRBV5-5|TRBD2|few|TRBJ2-4
CASSLRAGGAKNIQYF
TGTGCCAGCAGCTTGAGGGCGGGAGGGGCCAAAAACATTCAGTACTTC
>TRBV29-1|TRBD1|many|TRBJ2-2
CSVETGAANTGELFF
TGCAGCGTTGAAACAGGGGCCGCGAACACCGGGGAGCTGTTTTTT
>TRBV10-3|.|.|TRBJ2-7
CAKQGGDYEQYF
TGTGCCAAACAGGGAGGGGACTACGAGCAGTACTTC
>TRBV24-1|.|.|TRBJ2-7
CATSDARGYEQYF
TGTGCCACCAGTGATGCCAGGGGCTACGAGCAGTACTTC
>TRBV20-1|TRBD1|.|TRBJ2-5
CSAKRTGWEETQYF
TGCAGTGCTAAGCGGACAGGGTGGGAGGAGACCCAGTACTTC
>TRBV7-2|.|.|TRBJ2-1
CASSLSGTLGIDEQFF
TGTGCCAGCAGCTTATCCGGGACACTGGGGATCGATGAGCAGTTCTTC
>TRBV5-1|.|.|TRBJ1-2
CTSSLDGNYGYTF
TGCACCAGCAGCTTGGACGGAAACTATGGCTACACCTTT
>TRBV4-2|TRBD2|.|TRBJ2-1
CASSQAGTSFNEQFF
TGTGCCAGCAGCCAAGCCGGGACTAGCTTTAATGAGCAGTTCTTC